These T cell receptor beta chains were read from a single sample in a study of blood T cell repertoires in COVID-19. Data came from immunoSEQ multiplex PCR; TCRdb stores just in-frame clones and leaves some out. Here the sample spans roughly 43,000 clones, around 90% being singletons. Sequencing input: peripheral blood. These receptors came from a man between 50 and 59 years old with active COVID-19. CDR3s include the opening cysteine and the closing phenylalanine or tryptophan. Fields, in order: D gene, V gene, CDR3 protein. The D gene is left open where the match is weak.

NA TRBV25-1 CASSEYMASPLHF
NA TRBV28 CATIPQGITEAFF
NA TRBV19 CASSIKASGLQETQYF
NA TRBV29-1 CSVEDEGYEQYF
TRBD1 TRBV4-3 CASSQAGTGVNSPLHF
NA TRBV29-1 CSVAENSNQPQHF
TRBD1 TRBV19 CASSGTGIIQPQHF
TRBD1 TRBV6-2/TRBV6-3 CASSVRDSNSPLHF
NA TRBV6-5 CASSDAKGNTIYF
TRBD1 TRBV3-1/TRBV3-2 CASSPLGTEDWGNQPQHF